The 4 T cell receptor beta chains given below trace back to one sample, sequenced in a study of OX40 agonist ivuxolimab in advanced cancers. Assay used: immunoSEQ multiplex PCR; TCRdb lists only in-frame clones, some missing. The repertoire holds fewer than 40,000 clones, with over 60% as singletons. The input for sequencing was CD4+ or CD8+ T cells sorted from blood, taken in a trial of the OX40 agonist ivuxolimab. The receptors were gathered from an adult with an advanced solid tumor such as melanoma, head and neck, liver or kidney cancer.

This rearrangement joins TRBV11-1 to TRBJ2-5, with TRBD2 identical over 9 bases. Per the germline V gene, CDR1 is SGHAT and CDR2 is FQDESV (reference sequence). Trimming took 5 bases from V and 7 from J; bases not matched to a gene: 14. This CDR3 is built from 16 residues. CDR3 in DNA: TGTGCCAGCAGCCAAAAGCGGGAGGCCCTATCTGGGACCCAGTACTTC. This translates into CASSQKREALSGTQYF.

This clone was counted only a few times. This chain connects TRBV30 to TRBJ2-1; D remains ambiguous. Trimming stripped 3 bases from V and 3 bases from J, with 6 bases between. CDR3 length: 12 residues. CDR1 GTSNPN and CDR2 SVGIG come from the germline V gene (reference sequence). CDR3 protein: CAWRGYYNEQFF. The CDR3 region has the DNA TGTGCCTGGAGGGGGTACTACAATGAGCAGTTCTTC.

This chain connects TRBV11-3 to TRBJ2-1, with 8 bases identical to TRBD1. CDR3 length equals 15 residues. V dropped 5 bases and J dropped 2; count of bases not matched to a gene: 5. The germline gives CDR1 SGHNT, CDR2 YENEEA. CDR3 sequence: CASSQTRGPYNEQFF. CDR3 DNA: TGTGCCAGCAGCCAAACCAGGGGGCCCTACAATGAGCAGTTCTTC.

This chain uses TRBV7-9 with TRBJ2-1; the D gene is possibly TRBD2 (5 bases). V lost 5 bases and J lost 0, with 8 bases in between. There are 14 residues in the CDR3. The V gene's germline CDR1 is SEHNR and CDR2 FQNEAQ (reference sequence). The CDR3 DNA follows: TGTGCCAGCAGCCGGGATTTCTCCTACAATGAGCAGTTCTTC. This codes for CASSRDFSYNEQFF.